This T cell receptor (beta chain) was found in a study of T cell responses to AZD1222 COVID-19 vaccine. Points from the study as a whole: Unmutated variant regions are reportedly the target of nearly half of TCRs that are spike-specific. Vaccination with two AZD1222 doses was followed by a rise in Spike-specific TCR breadth and depth.

Profiled with immunoSEQ multiplex PCR; TCRdb holds only in-frame clones, not every one. The table includes roughly 120,000 clones, approximately 90% detected once. About this clone: The antigen is unknown.

CDR3 length: 16 residues. V was cut by 0 bases and J by 0 bases, with 12 bases left in between. The germline V gene has CDR1 GTSNPN and CDR2 SVGIG (reference sequence). The chain is built from TRBV30 and TRBJ2-1; D gene ambiguous. Sequenced here: peripheral blood, sampled on day 0 of AZD1222 vaccination. This TCR was recovered from an adult in good health. In DNA, the CDR3 is TGTGCCTGGAGTGTATATAGGAAGAGCTCCTACAATGAGCAGTTCTTC. Its translation: CAWSVYRKSSYNEQFF.